These 21 T cell receptor beta chains were all obtained from the same sample, sequenced in a study of blood T cells in healthy people across ages. Using a J-beta primer mix together with a sample-barcoded 5' primer, a second PCR was run for about 7 to 12 cycles. TCRdb independently ran MiXCR on the 5' RACE reads; one entry per CDR3 protein. The sample holds about 630,000 distinct CDR3 sequences, roughly 20% seen once. Sequenced: blood. These receptors all come from a man between 65 and 80 years old in good health.

This clonotype was seen once. The chain has TRBV20-1 and TRBJ2-2; 7 bases agree with TRBD1. The germline V gene has CDR1 DFQATT and CDR2 SNEGSKA (reference sequence). This CDR3 comprises 16 residues. With V trimmed by 0 bases and J by 4 bases, 8 bases remained unmatched. The CDR3 protein is CSARDLVTGLTGELFF. The CDR3 DNA sequence: TGCAGTGCTAGAGATCTTGTGACAGGGCTCACCGGGGAGCTGTTTTTT.

The CDR3 nucleotides are TGTGCCAGCAGAGGCGGGGTTTACAATGAGCAGTTCTTC. Translating it yields CASRGGVYNEQFF. The V and J genes are TRBV6-2 or TRBV6-3 and TRBJ2-1; D perhaps matches TRBD2 (6 bases). This CDR3 contains 13 residues. In germline, CDR1 is MNHEY, CDR2 SVGEGT. V shed 6 bases and J shed 4 bases, with 10 bases lying between them.

Only a few counts were recorded for this clonotype. The chain uses TRBV12-3 or TRBV12-4 and TRBJ1-1; D is ambiguous. V lost 6 bases and J 0 bases, leaving 8 bases between the germline ends. The CDR3 runs to 13 residues. CDR3 in amino acids: CASRHNMNTEAFF. Here the CDR3 DNA reads TGTGCCAGCAGGCATAATATGAACACTGAAGCTTTCTTT.

This clonotype has ten or more counts. The gene calls are TRBV2 and TRBJ2-3, with a possible D match to TRBD2 (6 bases). Germline assignment: CDR1 SNHLY and CDR2 FYNNEI. This CDR3 is 17 amino acids long. V lost 2 bases and J lost 0, with 15 bases in between. Here the CDR3 reads CASSESLSGPSTDTQYF. The CDR3 coding sequence is TGTGCCAGCAGTGAATCCTTAAGCGGGCCTAGCACAGATACGCAGTATTTT.

In its sample, this clonotype was seen many times. This sequence joins TRBV10-1 and TRBJ2-2; the D is unclear. CDR1 WNHNN and CDR2 SYGVQD come from the germline V gene (reference sequence). The V gene lost 6 bases and the J gene lost 0 bases, with 8 bases spanning the gap. This CDR3 contains 14 residues. CDR3 DNA: TGCGCCAGCAGGCCCACAGCGAACACCGGGGAGCTGTTTTTT. It is translated as CASRPTANTGELFF.

The rearrangement uses TRBV6-1 and TRBJ1-2; weak D call: TRBD1 (6 bases). V was shortened by 5 bases and J by 8 bases, with 12 bases between the two germline ends. CDR3 length equals 12 residues. Germline V gives CDR1 MNHNS, CDR2 SASEGT. CDR3 region: CASSNREWGYTF. The CDR3 bases are TGTGCCAGCAGTAACAGGGAATGGGGCTACACCTTC.

This clonotype was found a few times. This chain joins TRBV7-3 and TRBJ1-1, with D tentatively TRBD1 (6 bases). The CDR3 runs to 13 residues. The V end was cut by 5 bases, the J end by 3 bases, with 10 bases between. From germline, CDR1 is SGHTA and CDR2 FQGTGA. CDR3 DNA sequence: TGTGCCAGCAGCAACAGGGTGGACACTGAAGCTTTCTTT. This codes for CASSNRVDTEAFF. Together with reference TRBV7-3 and TRBJ1-1, the CDR3 gives the full variable domain: GAGVSQTPSNKVTEKGKYVELRCDPISGHTALYWYRQSLGQGPEFLIYFQGTGAADDSGLPNDRFFAVRPEGSVSTLKIQRTERGDSAVYLCASSNRVDTEAFFGQGTRLTVV.

This clonotype has a handful of counts. The chain employs TRBV5-5 and TRBJ2-7; 7 bases are a match to TRBD2. Germline CDR1 and CDR2: SGHKS and YYEKEE (reference sequence). V shed 3 bases and J 2 bases; nucleotides not matched to a gene: 8. This CDR3 region has 15 residues. The CDR3 loop reads CASSYLTGGTYEQYF. CDR3 DNA: TGTGCCAGCAGCTACCTAACGGGAGGCACCTACGAGCAGTACTTC.

This clonotype was seen a few times. The V gene is TRBV7-9, the J gene TRBJ2-3; D gene uncertain. The CDR3 covers 15 residues. The V gene's germline CDR1 is SEHNR and CDR2 FQNEAQ (reference sequence). V gave up 5 bases and J gave up 0 bases, with 12 bases separating them. CDR3 nucleotide sequence: TGTGCCAGCAGCCCGCGGAGCGCAAGCACAGATACGCAGTATTTT. This gives the protein CASSPRSASTDTQYF.

This clonotype was seen many times. CDR3 protein: CASSQRGTSGAQYEQYF. The CDR3 nucleotides read TGCGCCAGCAGCCAACGGGGGACTAGCGGGGCCCAATACGAGCAGTACTTC. The chain is built from TRBV4-1 and TRBJ2-7; TRBD2 agrees at 13 bases. Per germline, CDR1 MGHRA and CDR2 YSYEKL. V shed 2 bases and J 4 bases; nucleotides not matched to a gene: 8. CDR3 length equals 17 residues.

Written as DNA, the CDR3 is TGTGCCAGCAGCGTCCTCGCATATGGGGGTCGGATAAAAAACATTCAGTACTTC. This gives the protein CASSVLAYGGRIKNIQYF. This chain connects TRBV9 to TRBJ2-4, with D tentatively TRBD1 or TRBD2 (5 bases each). CDR1 and CDR2 (germline): SGDLS, YYNGEE. CDR3 length equals 18 residues. With 2 bases removed from V and 4 bases from J, the gap between germline ends came to 22 bases.

This clonotype was recorded at least ten times. This sequence joins TRBV4-3 and TRBJ2-1; 13 bases align to TRBD2. Per germline, CDR1 LGHNA and CDR2 YSLEER. This CDR3 has 16 residues. The junction had 4 bases not matched to a gene; V was cut back by 4 bases and J by 4 bases. The CDR3 sequence is CASSLGTSGTYNEQFF. CDR3 nucleotides: TGCGCCAGCAGCCTGGGGACTAGCGGGACATACAATGAGCAGTTCTTC.

This clonotype occurred many times. This chain joins TRBV7-3 and TRBJ2-2; no clear D gene. V gave up 10 bases and J gave up 2 bases, with 14 bases separating them. This CDR3 contains 14 residues. Germline values: CDR1 SGHTA, CDR2 FQGTGA. CDR3 sequence (DNA): TGTGCCACCCACCTTTGGGGAAACACCGGGGAGCTGTTTTTT. It encodes CATHLWGNTGELFF.

The chain employs TRBV18 and TRBJ1-1, with 7 bases matching TRBD1. CDR1 is KGHSH and CDR2 is LQKENI in the germline V gene. V dropped 6 bases and J dropped 8; count of bases not matched to a gene: 9. The CDR3 sequence is 13 residues long. The CDR3 DNA sequence: TGTGCCAGCTCCCTCGGACAGGACATGGAAGCTTTCTTT. The encoded protein is CASSLGQDMEAFF. The full variable domain, with the rest looked up from reference TRBV18 and TRBJ1-1, is NAGVMQNPRHLVRRRGQEARLRCSPMKGHSHVYWYRQLPEEGLKFMVYLQKENIIDESGMPKERFSAEFPKEGPSILRIQQVVRGDSAAYFCASSLGQDMEAFFGQGTRLTVV.

The chain joins TRBV5-6 to TRBJ2-7, with D possibly matching TRBD1 (5 bases). Germline CDR1 is SGHDT and CDR2 is YYEEEE. Trimming pared 0 bases from V and 3 bases from J, leaving 10 bases between. The CDR3 runs 14 residues. The DNA of the CDR3 is TGTGCCAGCAGCTTGGATCAGGGTAACTACGAGCAGTACTTC. This codes for CASSLDQGNYEQYF.

The chain employs TRBV3-1 and TRBJ1-1; tentatively, D is TRBD1 (6 bases). The CDR3 contains 14 residues. The germline CDR1 and CDR2 sequences are LGHDT and YNNKEL (reference sequence). Deletions cut 7 bases from V and 0 bases from J, with 12 bases between. The CDR3 DNA follows: TGTGCCAGCAACCAGGGGAACATGAACACTGAAGCTTTCTTT. Amino acid sequence: CASNQGNMNTEAFF.

The sample holds a few counts of this clonotype. V and J are TRBV6-1 and TRBJ2-5; perhaps TRBD2 as D (7 bases). Germline CDR1 and CDR2: MNHNS and SASEGT. The CDR3 covers 13 residues. Trimming removed 8 bases from V and 9 bases from J, with 19 bases in between. This CDR3 reads CASVGGRGVSQYF. In nucleotides, the CDR3 is TGTGCCAGCGTGGGGGGGCGAGGAGTGTCCCAGTACTTC.

This clonotype came up many times. This sequence joins TRBV7-9 and TRBJ2-7; 9 nucleotides line up with TRBD2. The V gene end was trimmed by 6 bases and the J gene end by 2 bases; junction bases not matched to a gene: 5. Germline CDR1 SEHNR, CDR2 FQNEAQ (reference sequence). The CDR3 covers 14 residues. CDR3 residues: CASSPSGMTYEQYF. The CDR3 DNA is TGTGCCAGCAGTCCTAGCGGGATGACCTACGAGCAGTACTTC. The full variable domain, completed using reference TRBV7-9 and TRBJ2-7, is DTGVSQNPRHKITKRGQNVTFRCDPISEHNRLYWYRQTLGQGPEFLTYFQNEAQLEKSRLLSDRFSAERPKGSFSTLEIQRTEQGDSAMYLCASSPSGMTYEQYFGPGTRLTVT.

The chain carries TRBV13 and TRBJ1-2, with D uncertain. Germline values: CDR1 PRHDT, CDR2 FYEKMQ (reference sequence). V gave up 5 bases and J gave up 3 bases, with 13 bases separating them. This CDR3 contains 14 residues. In DNA, the CDR3 is TGTGCCAGCAGCACGGACCCCCCAGACTATGGCTACACCTTC. Translation: CASSTDPPDYGYTF.

The V gene is TRBV25-1, the J gene TRBJ1-5, with 7 bases identical to TRBD1. The J segment lost 6 bases and the V segment lost 3 bases, leaving 2 bases of the junction unmatched. Germline V lookup: CDR1 MGHDK, CDR2 SYGVNS. The CDR3 extends over 13 amino acids. CDR3 region: CASSETGSQPQHF. Here the CDR3 DNA reads TGTGCCAGCAGTGAGACAGGGAGTCAGCCCCAGCATTTT.

The chain has TRBV20-1 and TRBJ1-5; D is unresolved. The CDR3 runs 13 residues. The germline V gene has CDR1 DFQATT and CDR2 SNEGSKA (reference sequence). The chain's CDR3 is CSGRKAANQPQHF. For the CDR3, the DNA is TGCAGCGGCCGGAAGGCGGCCAATCAGCCCCAGCATTTT.